This TCR beta chain was identified in a study of T cell responses to AZD1222 COVID-19 vaccine. Study conclusions and caveats: Vaccine-associated CD4 TCRs ranged over spike, dominating at 160-218 and 743-854.

For this clone: Its antigen is unidentified.

This CDR3 spans 15 amino acids. V shed 4 bases and J shed 0 bases, with 12 bases lying between them. The germline gives CDR1 MNHEY, CDR2 SVGAGI. Measured with immunoSEQ multiplex PCR; TCRdb has only the in-frame clones, and not every one. Among about 150,000 clones listed, 86% were seen once. The input for sequencing was peripheral blood, taken on day 0 of MenACWY control vaccination. The chain combines TRBV6-5 with TRBJ1-1; the D gene is possibly TRBD1 (5 bases). This receptor was taken from an adult in good health. The CDR3 is CASSLTGGMNTEAFF. CDR3 DNA: TGTGCCAGCAGTTTAACAGGAGGGATGAACACTGAAGCTTTCTTT.